The next 25 T cell receptor beta chains were all read from a single sample in a study of T-cell memory formation after mild COVID-19. TCRdb independently ran MiXCR on the 5' RACE reads; one entry per CDR3 protein. The profile shows a few hundred thousand distinct CDR3 sequences, 8% to 10% of them singletons. Sequencing was done on a sample of PBMCs or a T cell subset sorted from them (not recorded which). Source of these receptors: a man in his late teens or twenties who had mild COVID-19 (a few samples of this study predate the infection). Cell type and time point are not known.

This clonotype showed up just a few times. This sequence joins TRBV6-5 and TRBJ1-1, with D possibly being TRBD1 (5 bases). Germline V gives CDR1 MNHEY, CDR2 SVGAGI. The V end lost 7 bases, the J end lost 2 bases, and 17 bases lay between the germline ends. The CDR3 runs to 15 residues. The CDR3 DNA reads TGTGCCAGCACCTCGGGGGGGATAGGCAACACTGAAGCTTTCTTT. Translating it yields CASTSGGIGNTEAFF.

This clonotype was detected ten times or more. The rearrangement uses TRBV5-1 and TRBJ2-2, with D perhaps being TRBD1 or TRBD2 (5 bases each). The CDR3 runs to 15 residues. V lost 3 bases and J 6 bases, leaving 15 bases between the germline ends. CDR1 and CDR2 (germline): SGHRS, YFSETQ. For the CDR3, the DNA is TGCGCCAGCAGCTCGATAGGGGCGGGCGCCGGGGAGCTGTTTTTT. Translated, it gives CASSSIGAGAGELFF.

This clonotype was seen a few times. This rearrangement joins TRBV30 to TRBJ2-1, with a possible D match to TRBD1 (6 bases). The germline V gene encodes CDR1 GTSNPN and CDR2 SVGIG (reference sequence). The CDR3 length is 11 residues. V lost 3 bases to trimming and J lost 10 bases, with 10 bases between them. The CDR3 loop reads CAWRMGTEQFF. As DNA, the CDR3 is TGTGCCTGGAGGATGGGGACAGAGCAGTTCTTC.

The chain is built from TRBV20-1 and TRBJ2-3; 8 nucleotides align to TRBD1. J lost 5 bases, V lost 6 bases, and 4 bases had no gene match. Germline-derived CDR1 and CDR2 are DFQATT and SNEGSKA (reference sequence). The CDR3 has 12 amino acids. DNA for the CDR3: TGCAGTGCCGGGACAGGTGAAGATACGCAGTATTTT. Translated, it gives CSAGTGEDTQYF.

The CDR3 here is CASSVQEYNEQFF. The CDR3 DNA reads TGTGCCAGCAGTGTACAGGAATACAATGAGCAGTTCTTC. The J gene is TRBJ2-1, the V gene TRBV6-4, with D possibly TRBD1 on 5 matching bases. CDR3 length: 13 residues. V gave up 4 bases and J gave up 4 bases, with 8 bases separating them. CDR1 and CDR2 from the germline V gene are MRHNA and SNTAGT.

In this sample, this clonotype turned up many times. This chain uses TRBV7-6 with TRBJ2-7, with 10 bases aligning to TRBD1. Germline CDR1 and CDR2: SGHVS and FNYEAQ. The CDR3 is 14 residues long. V was clipped by 5 bases and J by 2 bases; unmatched bases: 3. Written as DNA, the CDR3 is TGTGCCAGCAGCCCGGGACAGGGGCCCTACGAGCAGTACTTC. As protein: CASSPGQGPYEQYF. Full variable domain (outside the CDR3, taken from reference TRBV7-6 and TRBJ2-7): GAGVSQSPRYKVTKRGQDVALRCDPISGHVSLYWYRQALGQGPEFLTYFNYEAQQDKSGLPNDRFSAERPEGSISTLTIQRTEQRDSAMYRCASSPGQGPYEQYFGPGTRLTVT.

The chain is built from TRBV5-8 and TRBJ2-1; TRBD2 matches at 11 bases. The CDR3 length is 17 residues. J gave up 4 bases and V 0 bases, and 6 bases lay outside the gene matches. Germline-derived CDR1 and CDR2 are SGHTS and YDEGEE. CDR3: CASSLGPSGGQYNEQFF. In DNA, the CDR3 is TGTGCCAGCAGCTTGGGGCCTAGCGGGGGGCAGTACAATGAGCAGTTCTTC. Filled out from reference TRBV5-8 and TRBJ2-1, the complete variable domain reads EAGVTQSPTHLIKTRGQQATLRCSPISGHTSVYWYQQALGLGLQFLLWYDEGEERNRGNFPPRFSGRQFPNYSSELNVNALELEDSALYLCASSLGPSGGQYNEQFFGPGTRLTVL.

This clonotype was recorded a few times. The J gene is TRBJ2-1, the V gene TRBV4-2; possible D gene TRBD2, 5 bases. Germline loops: CDR1 LGHNA, CDR2 YNFKEQ. Trimming removed 2 bases at V and 6 bases at J, with 17 bases between. The CDR3 totals 16 residues. This CDR3 reads CASSQRYTRGSNEQFF. CDR3 DNA: TGTGCCAGCAGCCAAAGGTATACTAGAGGGAGCAATGAGCAGTTCTTC.

This clonotype occurred a few times. The chain uses TRBV11-2 and TRBJ2-5, with D uncertain. CDR3 length: 14 amino acids. Germline V lookup: CDR1 SGHAT, CDR2 FQNNGV. The ends were cut back, 3 bases at V and 3 bases at J, with 11 bases in the middle. The CDR3 here is CASSLSLGEETQYF. The CDR3 nucleotides read TGTGCCAGCAGCTTGAGTTTGGGCGAAGAGACCCAGTACTTC.

This clonotype was picked up a small number of times. This chain links TRBV5-1 with TRBJ2-1; the match to TRBD2 covers 9 bases. Per the germline V gene, CDR1 is SGHRS and CDR2 is YFSETQ. The CDR3 consists of 15 residues. With 4 bases clipped from V and 8 bases from J, the junction kept 10 bases outside the gene matches. The CDR3 bases are TGCGCCAGCAGCCACCTAGCGGGGTCAGGCGATGAGCAGTTCTTC. Its protein is CASSHLAGSGDEQFF.

The V gene is TRBV5-5, the J gene TRBJ1-5; D gene unclear. The CDR3 runs to 15 residues. From germline, CDR1 is SGHKS and CDR2 YYEKEE (reference sequence). Trimming pared 0 bases from V and 2 bases from J, leaving 9 bases between. The CDR3 is CASSLAGYGNQPQHF. In DNA, the CDR3 is TGTGCCAGCAGCTTGGCGGGGTACGGCAATCAGCCCCAGCATTTT.

The chain joins TRBV19 to TRBJ1-5, with a possible D match to TRBD1 (5 bases). Trimming took off 6 bases at V and 9 bases at J, with 9 bases between the two ends. Per the germline V gene, CDR1 is LNHDA and CDR2 is SQIVND (reference sequence). CDR3 length equals 11 residues. CDR3 in DNA: TGTGCCAGTAGGGGGGGTGGGCCCCAGCATTTT. Its protein is CASRGGGPQHF.

A few counts support this clonotype. The chain is built from TRBV9 and TRBJ1-1; D is undetermined. V shed 7 bases and J shed 0 bases, with 10 bases lying between them. Per germline, CDR1 SGDLS and CDR2 YYNGEE. The CDR3 length is 13 residues. The CDR3: CASGGQMNTEAFF. The CDR3 nucleotides are TGTGCCAGCGGCGGGCAGATGAACACTGAAGCTTTCTTT.

This clonotype was picked up a small number of times. The genes are TRBV11-2 and TRBJ2-1; no definite D call. The CDR3 length is 11 residues. Trimming stripped 6 bases from V and 7 bases from J, with 7 bases between. Germline CDR1 and CDR2: SGHAT and FQNNGV. Written as DNA, the CDR3 is TGTGCCAGCAGGTCCGGGAATGAGCAGTTCTTC. Translated: CASRSGNEQFF. The complete variable domain, with remaining parts taken from reference TRBV11-2 and TRBJ2-1, reads EAGVAQSPRYKIIEKRQSVAFWCNPISGHATLYWYQQILGQGPKLLIQFQNNGVVDDSQLPKDRFSAERLKGVDSTLKIQPAKLEDSAVYLCASRSGNEQFFGPGTRLTVL.

The rearrangement links TRBV28 to TRBJ1-1; D gene uncertain. CDR1 is MDHEN, CDR2 SYDVKM, per germline. V lost 2 bases and J 4 bases, leaving 5 bases between the germline ends. This CDR3 region has 12 residues. The CDR3 DNA is TGTGCCAGCAGTTTAGTGAGCACTGAAGCTTTCTTT. Protein sequence: CASSLVSTEAFF.

The chain links TRBV24-1 to TRBJ1-2; unclear D gene. Germline CDR1 reads KGHDR; CDR2 reads SFDVKD. CDR3 length equals 12 residues. Trimming removed 5 bases at V and 8 bases at J, with 11 bases between. The CDR3 DNA is TGTGCCACCAGTGGCGGAGGTTTGGGCTACACCTTC. Amino acids: CATSGGGLGYTF.

The rearrangement joins TRBV7-9 to TRBJ2-1; 10 bases line up with TRBD2. This CDR3 spans 15 amino acids. From germline, CDR1 is SEHNR and CDR2 FQNEAQ (reference sequence). V lost 3 bases to trimming and J lost 8 bases; unmatched junction nucleotides: 7. In DNA form, the CDR3 reads TGTGCCAGCAGCTTGAAGCGGGGGGGCCTCGATGAGCAGTTCTTC. As protein: CASSLKRGGLDEQFF.

This clonotype came up many times. V and J are TRBV10-1 and TRBJ2-2, with no clear D. Between the trimmed V and J ends, which lost 4 bases and 2 bases, there was a span of 14 bases. There are 16 residues in the CDR3. Germline V gene data show CDR1 as WNHNN and CDR2 as SYGVQD (reference sequence). CDR3 amino acids: CASSATLDLNTGELFF. The CDR3 coding sequence is TGCGCCAGCAGTGCCACACTGGACCTAAACACCGGGGAGCTGTTTTTT.

This chain uses TRBV15 with TRBJ2-1, with D unresolved. This CDR3 has 16 amino acids. V was shortened by 4 bases and J by 8 bases, with 21 bases between the two germline ends. Germline V gene lookup returns CDR1 LNHNV and CDR2 YYDKDF (reference sequence). CDR3 protein: CATSTPVIRRRDEQFF. The CDR3 DNA is TGTGCCACCAGCACCCCCGTCATCCGTCGACGGGATGAGCAGTTCTTC. The variable domain in full, with the rest retrieved from reference TRBV15 and TRBJ2-1, is DAMVIQNPRYQVTQFGKPVTLSCSQTLNHNVMYWYQQKSSQAPKLLFHYYDKDFNNEADTPDNFQSRRPNTSFCFLDIRSPGLGDTAMYLCATSTPVIRRRDEQFFGPGTRLTVL.

This clonotype was recorded a few times. The V gene is TRBV5-1, the J gene TRBJ2-3; tentative D call: TRBD2 (7 bases). Germline V gene sequence: CDR1 SGHRS, CDR2 YFSETQ. The germline V and J ends were trimmed by 4 bases and 2 bases, with 17 bases remaining between them. The CDR3 runs 16 residues. This CDR3 is CASSLSLGGATDTQYF. The CDR3 DNA reads TGCGCCAGCAGCCTGAGCCTGGGGGGGGCCACAGATACGCAGTATTTT. The variable domain in full, with the rest retrieved from reference TRBV5-1 and TRBJ2-3, is KAGVTQTPRYLIKTRGQQVTLSCSPISGHRSVSWYQQTPGQGLQFLFEYFSETQRNKGNFPGRFSGRQFSNSRSEMNVSTLELGDSALYLCASSLSLGGATDTQYFGPGTRLTVL.

The CDR3 loop is CASSPAGTGREQYF. The DNA for the CDR3 is TGCGCCAGCAGCCCGGCCGGGACAGGGCGCGAGCAGTACTTC. V is TRBV5-1 and J is TRBJ2-7; 9 positions match TRBD1. The germline gives CDR1 SGHRS, CDR2 YFSETQ. The CDR3 spans 14 residues. Trimming cost V 4 bases and J 6 bases; bases outside gene matches: 8.

The gene calls are TRBV27 and TRBJ2-7; D is undetermined. Trimming took off 0 bases at V and 7 bases at J, with 7 bases between the two ends. CDR1 and CDR2 from the germline V gene are MNHEY and SMNVEV (reference sequence). The CDR3 totals 12 residues. The CDR3 DNA reads TGTGCCAGCAGTTTATCTGGGCGTGAGCAGTACTTC. It codes for CASSLSGREQYF.

In its sample, this clonotype was seen a few times. The chain uses TRBV10-2 and TRBJ2-2; D possibly corresponds to TRBD1 (6 bases). With 7 bases removed from V and 6 bases from J, the gap between germline ends came to 6 bases. CDR1 is WSHSY and CDR2 is SAAADI in the germline V gene. This CDR3 has 11 residues. The CDR3 region has the DNA TGCGCCAGCAAGGGGGCCGGGGAGCTGTTTTTT. Translating gives CASKGAGELFF.

The rearrangement joins TRBV4-1 to TRBJ1-2; D may be TRBD1 (5 bases). Trimming took off 1 base at V and 10 bases at J, with 7 bases between the two ends. This CDR3 has 11 residues. In germline, CDR1 is MGHRA, CDR2 YSYEKL. CDR3 amino acids: CASSQGGVYTF. The CDR3 nucleotides read TGCGCCAGCAGCCAAGGAGGGGTCTACACCTTC.

This clonotype was detected many times. This chain uses TRBV20-1 with TRBJ1-1; maybe TRBD1 (6 bases). The V and J ends lost 6 bases and 5 bases respectively, with 16 bases between them. The germline V gene has CDR1 DFQATT and CDR2 SNEGSKA (reference sequence). The CDR3 is 13 residues long. The CDR3 spells CSAPTGSSTEAFF. The CDR3, as DNA: TGCAGTGCCCCAACAGGGTCATCTACTGAAGCTTTCTTT.